Listed below are T cell receptor beta chains from one sample, sequenced in a study of cytomegalovirus exposure and HLA in healthy donors. The table came from immunoSEQ multiplex PCR; TCRdb's copy has only in-frame clones and leaves some out. This sample's table has about 200,000 clones. Material: PBMCs. The source is a woman aged 25 to 39 in good health and CMV-seropositive. Each CDR3 is given with its conserved first and last residue. The D gene is left open where the match is weak.

CDR3nt	CDR3aa	v_gene	j_gene	d_gene
TGTGCCAGCAGCGGAAGCACGGCGGTGGAGACCCAGTACTTC	CASSGSTAVETQYF	TRBV9	TRBJ2-5	-
TGTGCCAGTAGTATCTCGGGAGGATATAGCAATCAGCCCCAGCATTTT	CASSISGGYSNQPQHF	TRBV19	TRBJ1-5	-
TGTGCCAGCAGTTTCCAAGATGCTGGCAATTCACCCCTCCACTTT	CASSFQDAGNSPLHF	TRBV6-6	TRBJ1-6	-
TGCGCCAGCAGCCAAGTTGGCCAGGGGAATGAGCAGTTCTTC	CASSQVGQGNEQFF	TRBV4-3	TRBJ2-1	-
TGTGCCAGCAGTTACTCGGAGGGGAGCGTAGGGGAGCAGTACTTC	CASSYSEGSVGEQYF	TRBV6-5	TRBJ2-7	-
TGCGCCAGCAGCTCTAGCGGAAAAGAGACCCAGTACTTC	CASSSSGKETQYF	TRBV5-1	TRBJ2-5	TRBD2
TGCGCCAGCAGCCCTACAGGAAACTACGAGCAGTACTTC	CASSPTGNYEQYF	TRBV4-1	TRBJ2-7	-
TGTGCCAGCAGCTTAGGACTAGCGGGAGTCGGTGAGCAGTTCTTC	CASSLGLAGVGEQFF	TRBV11-3	TRBJ2-1	TRBD2
TGTGCCAGCAGTTACTCGTTTGGGTTGCGGGGACCTGAAGCTTTCTTT	CASSYSFGLRGPEAFF	TRBV6-5	TRBJ1-1	-
TGTGCCAGCTCCCCGGGACAGTTCAATCAGCCCCAGCATTTT	CASSPGQFNQPQHF	TRBV18	TRBJ1-5	TRBD1
TGCGCCAGCAGCTTGGACAGGTACAATGAGCAGTTCTTC	CASSLDRYNEQFF	TRBV5-1	TRBJ2-1	-
TGTGCCAGCAGCCCACCGACAGGGTTGGGCACTGAAGCTTTCTTT	CASSPPTGLGTEAFF	TRBV7-2	TRBJ1-1	TRBD1
TGTGCCAGCAGCAAACCCCTCGGAAACAGGGGGCGAGAGGTTATTACGCAGTATTTT	CASSKPLGNRGREVITQYF	TRBV21-1	TRBJ2-3	-
TGTGCCAGCAGCCTAACAGGTTCGGTCAATCAGCCCCAGCATTTT	CASSLTGSVNQPQHF	TRBV2	TRBJ1-5	-
TGTGCCAGCAGCCAATCGGCGGCCAGCGACTATGGCTACACCTTC	CASSQSAASDYGYTF	TRBV16	TRBJ1-2	-
TGTGCCAGCAGTGAAGCCCCGACAGGTTATCAGCCCCAGCATTTT	CASSEAPTGYQPQHF	TRBV6-1	TRBJ1-5	-
TGTGCCAGCAGCTTGGGGGGGGAGGGCTATGGCTACACCTTC	CASSLGGEGYGYTF	TRBV5-4	TRBJ1-2	-
TGTGCCAGCAGCTTAGTTTCAGGATTCTCTGGGGCCAACGTCCTGACTTTC	CASSLVSGFSGANVLTF	TRBV11-2	TRBJ2-6	-
TGCAGCGTAGTCGGGACTAGCGGGAGGCAGAGCTCCTACAATGAGCAGTTCTTC	CSVVGTSGRQSSYNEQFF	TRBV29-1	TRBJ2-1	TRBD2
TGTGCCAGCAGCCCTTTAGACAGGGGCGATACTGAAGCTTTCTTT	CASSPLDRGDTEAFF	TRBV5-6	TRBJ1-1	TRBD1
TGCGCCAGCAGCTTGGAGCGGGGGGGCTTCGATGAGCAGTTCTTC	CASSLERGGFDEQFF	TRBV5-1	TRBJ2-1	TRBD2
TGTGCCAGCAGTTTTAGAGACTTTCGCTACGAGCAGTACTTC	CASSFRDFRYEQYF	TRBV28	TRBJ2-7	-
TGTGCCAGCAGTGAAGGGTTGGGAGCCTACGAGCAGTACTTC	CASSEGLGAYEQYF	TRBV2	TRBJ2-7	-
TGCGCCAGCAGCTTGGTCCCGACAGATACGCAGTATTTT	CASSLVPTDTQYF	TRBV5-1	TRBJ2-3	-
TGTGCCAGCAGCTTTGGTAGCGGGGGGTTCGGGGATACGCAGTATTTT	CASSFGSGGFGDTQYF	TRBV7-9	TRBJ2-3	TRBD2
TGCGCCAGCAGCCGGACTAGAAAGGCAGATACGCAGTATTTT	CASSRTRKADTQYF	TRBV5-1	TRBJ2-3	TRBD2
TGTGCCATCAGTGAGTCAACTTTGGAGACCCAGTACTTC	CAISESTLETQYF	TRBV10-3	TRBJ2-5	-
TGTGCCAGCAGCCCGGGGGGCGGATCCTCCTACGAGCAGTACTTC	CASSPGGGSSYEQYF	TRBV9	TRBJ2-7	-
TGCGCCAGCACGGAGACAGTCAGCACCGGGGAGCTGTTTTTT	CASTETVSTGELFF	TRBV5-1	TRBJ2-2	-
TGTGCCATGAACCCCTTCCCCTTACAGGGCGGTCAGCCCCAGCATTTT	CAMNPFPLQGGQPQHF	TRBV10-3	TRBJ1-5	-
TGCGCCAGCAGTCAACAGGGAAGGGGCATGAACACTGAAGCTTTCTTT	CASSQQGRGMNTEAFF	TRBV5-1	TRBJ1-1	-
TGTGCCAGCAGCTTAGCGCCAGGACAGAACTATGGCTACACCTTC	CASSLAPGQNYGYTF	TRBV7-6	TRBJ1-2	-
TGTGCCAGCAGCTCCACTAGCCTGAACACCGGGGAGCTGTTTTTT	CASSSTSLNTGELFF	TRBV11-2	TRBJ2-2	-
TGTGCCAGCATAGACACTGAAGCTTTCTTT	CASIDTEAFF	TRBV28	TRBJ1-1	-
TGTGCCTGTGCGAGCGCTAGCACAGATACGCAGTATTTT	CACASASTDTQYF	TRBV30	TRBJ2-3	-
TGTGCCAGCAGCGGTCAAGAGACCCAGTACTTC	CASSGQETQYF	TRBV2	TRBJ2-5	-
TGCGCCAGCAACAGCGGGGGGGTACAAGAGACCCAGTACTTC	CASNSGGVQETQYF	TRBV4-1	TRBJ2-5	TRBD2
TGTGCCAGCAGCCCACGGGGGACAGTGAACACCGGGGAGCTGTTTTTT	CASSPRGTVNTGELFF	TRBV11-2	TRBJ2-2	-
TGTGCCAGCAGTTACCAAAGGGGCCTCCGAAACACCATATATTTT	CASSYQRGLRNTIYF	TRBV6-5	TRBJ1-3	-
TGTGCCAGCAGCTTAGTAACCCGAGAGGAGACCCAGTACTTC	CASSLVTREETQYF	TRBV11-2	TRBJ2-5	-
TGCGCCAGCAGCTTGGATCCACAGGGACCAGGTCAGCCCCAGCATTTT	CASSLDPQGPGQPQHF	TRBV5-1	TRBJ1-5	-
TGCGCCAGCAGCCCTCGGACTGAGAACACCGGGGAGCTGTTTTTT	CASSPRTENTGELFF	TRBV4-1	TRBJ2-2	-
TGTGCCAGCAGTCCCGCGGTAAGGTCTGGAAACACCATATATTTT	CASSPAVRSGNTIYF	TRBV28	TRBJ1-3	-
TGCGCCAGCAGCCAATGGAGACTAGCGGGAGAGGTTGAGCAGTTCTTC	CASSQWRLAGEVEQFF	TRBV4-1	TRBJ2-1	TRBD2
TGTGCCAGCAGAACACGGGGACTATACTCACCCCTCCACTTT	CASRTRGLYSPLHF	TRBV14	TRBJ1-6	-